This T cell receptor (beta chain) was sequenced for a study of cytomegalovirus exposure and HLA in healthy donors. General study results and limits: CMV serostatus was the only immune exposure information that was available. A few of the chains that were CMV-associated were confirmed in vitro to be specific for CMV antigens. In a later analysis, TCR association rates varied by HLA locus: DRB1 most, HLA-C fewest.

Trimming removed 6 bases at V and 0 bases at J, with 18 bases between. The germline V gene has CDR1 MDHEN and CDR2 SYDVKM. There are 17 residues in the CDR3. The primer mix had 60 Vbeta and 13 Jbeta primers. Data came from immunoSEQ multiplex PCR; TCRdb stores just in-frame clones and leaves some out. The sample has approximately 120,000 clones; 77% are singletons. Donors were nominally healthy when sampled, though unrecorded immune exposures were likely. Comment on this clone: Its target is not known.

J is TRBJ1-5 and V is TRBV28; D might be TRBD1 (6 bases). The receptor was derived from a man aged 40-50 years in good health and CMV-seropositive. What was sequenced was PBMCs. CDR3 amino acids: CASRVNFDRNSNQPQHF. The CDR3 DNA is TGTGCCAGCAGGGTAAATTTCGACAGGAATAGCAATCAGCCCCAGCATTTT.